Each of the 4 T cell receptor beta chains below was sequenced from the same sample in a study of OX40 agonist ivuxolimab in advanced cancers. TCRdb's table, derived via immunoSEQ multiplex PCR, lists solely in-frame clones and lacks some. Here the sample spans about 41,000 clones, around 87% being singletons. The sequencing here drew on CD4+ or CD8+ T cells sorted from blood, taken in a trial of the OX40 agonist ivuxolimab. These receptors were taken from an adult with an advanced solid tumor such as melanoma, head and neck, liver or kidney cancer.

The V and J genes are TRBV4-1 and TRBJ2-1; TRBD2 aligns across 13 bases. The J segment lost 3 bases and the V segment lost 3 bases, leaving 11 bases of the junction unmatched. Germline CDR1 MGHRA, CDR2 YSYEKL. The CDR3 consists of 19 residues. CDR3 protein: CASSQGGLAGVGNYNEQFF. The DNA for the CDR3 is TGCGCCAGCAGCCAGGGTGGACTAGCGGGAGTTGGCAACTACAATGAGCAGTTCTTC.

This clone was picked up one time. CDR3 region: CASSPDRGPQPQHF. DNA of the CDR3: TGTGCCAGTAGTCCGGACAGGGGGCCTCAGCCCCAGCATTTT. This rearrangement joins TRBV19 to TRBJ1-5; 11 bases match TRBD1. Per germline, CDR1 LNHDA and CDR2 SQIVND (reference sequence). The CDR3 has 14 residues. The V segment lost 5 bases and the J segment 6 bases; nucleotides outside the gene matches: 3.

The rearrangement joins TRBV12-5 to TRBJ2-1; 8 bases line up with TRBD1. Trimming removed 6 bases from V and 12 bases from J; junction bases left unmatched: 10. Per the germline V gene, CDR1 is LGHNT and CDR2 is FRNRAP. The CDR3 contains 13 residues. The CDR3 loop is CASGGQGKSLQFF. DNA of the CDR3: TGTGCTAGTGGCGGACAGGGTAAGTCCCTGCAGTTCTTC.

The V gene is TRBV2, the J gene TRBJ1-2; no clear D. The germline V and J ends were trimmed by 5 bases and 4 bases, with 17 bases remaining between them. CDR1 is SNHLY and CDR2 is FYNNEI in the germline V gene. The CDR3 loop spans 15 amino acids. The CDR3 loop reads CASSRSSQDGYGYTF. The CDR3 nucleotides are TGTGCCAGCAGTCGGTCCTCCCAAGACGGCTATGGCTACACCTTC. Full variable domain (remainder filled in from reference TRBV2 and TRBJ1-2): EPEVTQTPSHQVTQMGQEVILRCVPISNHLYFYWYRQILGQKVEFLVSFYNNEISEKSEIFDDQFSVERPDGSNFTLKIRSTKLEDSAMYFCASSRSSQDGYGYTFGSGTRLTVV.